This is a list of T cell receptor beta chains from one sample in a study of blood T cell repertoires in COVID-19. Libraries were prepared by immunoSEQ multiplex PCR; TCRdb keeps only in-frame clonotypes and omits some of them. The sample records more than 110,000 clones, 85% to 90% being singletons. Sequencing was carried out using peripheral blood. These receptors came from a woman aged 40 to 50 with acute or convalescent COVID-19. Both conserved end residues are part of each CDR3. D genes are given only for firm matches. Some rows mark clone size as missing; the rest say once, few, many or name a class of expanded clone.

J: TRBJ1-1; size: once; V: TRBV4-1; D: TRBD1; DNA: TGCGCCAGCAGCCTAGACCGGGGGACAGGGAATGAAGCTTTCTTT; CDR3: CASSLDRGTGNEAFF
J: TRBJ2-7; size: few; V: TRBV7-8; D: -; DNA: TGTGCCAGCAGCTTAGATCGGACAGGGACTACCTACGAGCAGTACTTC; CDR3: CASSLDRTGTTYEQYF
J: TRBJ1-1; size: -; V: TRBV14; D: -; DNA: TGTGCCAGCAGCCACTTGAACACTGAAGCTTTCTTT; CDR3: CASSHLNTEAFF
J: TRBJ1-2; size: -; V: TRBV7-9; D: -; DNA: TGTGCCAGCCATACAGGGCCAAGGGACTTC; CDR3: CASHTGPRDF
J: TRBJ1-5; size: -; V: TRBV7-8; D: -; DNA: TGTGCCAGCAGCTTAGGGGGCAGGGGTCAGCCCCAGCATTTT; CDR3: CASSLGGRGQPQHF
J: TRBJ2-2; size: -; V: TRBV30; D: -; DNA: TGTGCCTGGAGTATAGACAGGAACACCGGGGAGCTGTTTTTT; CDR3: CAWSIDRNTGELFF
J: TRBJ2-1; size: -; V: TRBV11-2; D: TRBD2; DNA: TGTGCCAGCAGCTTAGATGGACTAGCGGGGCGGTCCCGGGTCTTC; CDR3: CASSLDGLAGRSRVF
J: TRBJ2-1; size: -; V: TRBV13; D: -; DNA: TGTGCCAGCAGCTTAGTTCTCCCGAGCTCCTACAATGAGCAGTTCTTC; CDR3: CASSLVLPSSYNEQFF
J: TRBJ2-3; size: -; V: TRBV18; D: TRBD2; DNA: TGTGCCAGCTCATCCCTAGCGGGCCCGAAGACAGATACGCAGTATTTT; CDR3: CASSSLAGPKTDTQYF
J: TRBJ2-4; size: -; V: TRBV7-2; D: -; DNA: TGTGCCAGCAGCTCGGCGGGAGCCAAAAACATTCAGTACTTC; CDR3: CASSSAGAKNIQYF
J: TRBJ2-2; size: -; V: TRBV28; D: TRBD1; DNA: TGTGCCAGCAGTTTCCGGACAGGGGGCAGAAGCGGGGAGCTGTTTTTT; CDR3: CASSFRTGGRSGELFF
J: TRBJ2-6; size: -; V: TRBV7-2; D: TRBD1; DNA: TGTGCCAGCAGCTTACCCCGGACAGGAGGGGCCAACGTCCTGACTTTC; CDR3: CASSLPRTGGANVLTF
J: TRBJ2-7; size: -; V: TRBV9; D: -; DNA: TGTGCCAGCAGCGTTGCCCCCACAGTATCCTACGAGCAGTACTTC; CDR3: CASSVAPTVSYEQYF
J: TRBJ1-4; size: -; V: TRBV15; D: TRBD1; DNA: TGTGCCACCAGCAGAGGGACAGGTGAAAAACTGTTTTTT; CDR3: CATSRGTGEKLFF
J: TRBJ1-4; size: few; V: TRBV7-2; D: -; DNA: TGTGCCAGCAGCTTAGGCGGGGGGCTGGATGAAAAACTGTTTTTT; CDR3: CASSLGGGLDEKLFF
J: TRBJ2-7; size: -; V: TRBV27; D: -; DNA: TGTGCCAGCAGGAACCAGATCTACGAGCAGTACTTC; CDR3: CASRNQIYEQYF
J: TRBJ2-3; size: once; V: TRBV2; D: -; DNA: TGTGCCAGCAGTGCAGAGGGCGGGCTCCGCACAGATACGCAGTATTTT; CDR3: CASSAEGGLRTDTQYF
J: TRBJ2-1; size: -; V: TRBV24-1; D: TRBD2; DNA: TGTGCCACCAGTTCTGGCGGGAGTTATGAGCAGTTCTTC; CDR3: CATSSGGSYEQFF
J: TRBJ1-5; size: -; V: TRBV5-1; D: -; DNA: TGCGCCAGCAGCTTGGGACATAATAGCAATCAGCCCCAGCATTTT; CDR3: CASSLGHNSNQPQHF
J: TRBJ1-1; size: -; V: TRBV28; D: -; DNA: TGTGCCAGCAGTTTATTCGGGGAGGTAATAACTGAAGCTTTCTTT; CDR3: CASSLFGEVITEAFF
J: TRBJ1-2; size: -; V: TRBV5-6; D: TRBD1; DNA: TGTGCCAGCAGCCCGGGACAGGGGGTAGGTGGCTACACCTTC; CDR3: CASSPGQGVGGYTF
J: TRBJ1-4; size: -; V: TRBV3-1/TRBV3-2; D: TRBD1; DNA: TGTGCCAGCAGTACGGGACAGCGGGAAAAACTGTTTTTT; CDR3: CASSTGQREKLFF
J: TRBJ2-7; size: -; V: TRBV4-2; D: TRBD1; DNA: TGTGCCAGCAGTATCCTCCGGGACAGAGCCTACGAGCAGTACTTC; CDR3: CASSILRDRAYEQYF
J: TRBJ2-1; size: -; V: TRBV7-6; D: -; DNA: TGTGCCAGCAGCTTAGCCCCGAGTGGGAGTGAGAATGAGCAGTTCTTC; CDR3: CASSLAPSGSENEQFF
J: TRBJ2-7; size: -; V: TRBV11-2; D: -; DNA: TGTGCCAGCAGCTGGTTGCGGGGCTACGAGCAGTACTTC; CDR3: CASSWLRGYEQYF
J: TRBJ2-3; size: -; V: TRBV7-6; D: TRBD2; DNA: TGTGCCAGCAGCTTATCTCCTAGCGGGGGGACCACAGATACGCAGTATTTT; CDR3: CASSLSPSGGTTDTQYF
J: TRBJ1-1; size: -; V: TRBV6-2/TRBV6-3; D: TRBD1; DNA: TGTGCCAGCAGTTACTCGACAGGGTTGGGGAACACTGAAGCTTTCTTT; CDR3: CASSYSTGLGNTEAFF
J: TRBJ1-4; size: -; V: TRBV6-4; D: -; DNA: TGTGCCATACCCCCCAGGGGAGGGGATGAAAAACTGTTTTTT; CDR3: CAIPPRGGDEKLFF
J: TRBJ2-7; size: -; V: TRBV25-1; D: TRBD2; DNA: TGTGCCAGCAGTGAAGCTAGGGCTAGCGGATCCTACGAGCAGTACTTC; CDR3: CASSEARASGSYEQYF
J: TRBJ2-1; size: -; V: TRBV5-5; D: -; DNA: TGTGCCAGCAGCTTGGTGGGGGGTGCCCCCTACAATGAGCAGTTCTTC; CDR3: CASSLVGGAPYNEQFF
J: TRBJ1-2; size: -; V: TRBV12-3/TRBV12-4; D: -; DNA: TGTGCCAGCAGTTTTGACAGCATCTATGGCTACACCTTC; CDR3: CASSFDSIYGYTF
J: TRBJ1-3; size: -; V: TRBV7-2; D: TRBD1; DNA: TGTGCCAGCAGCTTTACAGGGGTCGGAAACACCATATATTTT; CDR3: CASSFTGVGNTIYF
J: TRBJ2-7; size: -; V: TRBV3-1/TRBV3-2; D: TRBD2; DNA: TGTGCCAGCAGCGCCGGGACTAGCGGCGAGCAGTACTTC; CDR3: CASSAGTSGEQYF
J: TRBJ2-2; size: -; V: TRBV7-6; D: -; DNA: TGTGCCAGCAGCCTAAAGAACACCGGGGAGCTGTTTTTT; CDR3: CASSLKNTGELFF
J: TRBJ1-6; size: -; V: TRBV6-5; D: -; DNA: TGTGCCAGCAGATCCCCAGGGGATGCCTCACCCCTCCACTTT; CDR3: CASRSPGDASPLHF
J: TRBJ1-1; size: -; V: TRBV6-5; D: TRBD1; DNA: TGTGCCAGCAGTAGACGGACAGGGGGTATCACTGAAGCTTTCTTT; CDR3: CASSRRTGGITEAFF
J: TRBJ1-5; size: once; V: TRBV5-1; D: -; DNA: TGCGCCAGCAGCATAGGAGGGGCAGGAGAAGGGAGCAATCAGCCCCAGCATTTT; CDR3: CASSIGGAGEGSNQPQHF
J: TRBJ1-2; size: -; V: TRBV9; D: -; DNA: TGTGCCAGCAGCCCCACGGTGGACTATGGCTACACCTTC; CDR3: CASSPTVDYGYTF
J: TRBJ1-6; size: -; V: TRBV4-3; D: TRBD1; DNA: TGCGCCAGCAGCCACGGGACAGCGAGAAATTCACCCCTCCACTTT; CDR3: CASSHGTARNSPLHF
J: TRBJ2-5; size: -; V: TRBV4-1; D: -; DNA: TGCGCCAGCAGCCAAGATTTAAGAGGGTCCCGGGGGACCCAGTACTTC; CDR3: CASSQDLRGSRGTQYF
J: TRBJ1-5; size: -; V: TRBV6-6; D: -; DNA: TGTGCCAGCAGTGGCAGTCTGGGCAATCAGCCCCAGCATTTT; CDR3: CASSGSLGNQPQHF
J: TRBJ1-2; size: -; V: TRBV28; D: TRBD1; DNA: TGTGCCAGCAGTTTTTACACGGGACAGAACTATGGCTACACCTTC; CDR3: CASSFYTGQNYGYTF